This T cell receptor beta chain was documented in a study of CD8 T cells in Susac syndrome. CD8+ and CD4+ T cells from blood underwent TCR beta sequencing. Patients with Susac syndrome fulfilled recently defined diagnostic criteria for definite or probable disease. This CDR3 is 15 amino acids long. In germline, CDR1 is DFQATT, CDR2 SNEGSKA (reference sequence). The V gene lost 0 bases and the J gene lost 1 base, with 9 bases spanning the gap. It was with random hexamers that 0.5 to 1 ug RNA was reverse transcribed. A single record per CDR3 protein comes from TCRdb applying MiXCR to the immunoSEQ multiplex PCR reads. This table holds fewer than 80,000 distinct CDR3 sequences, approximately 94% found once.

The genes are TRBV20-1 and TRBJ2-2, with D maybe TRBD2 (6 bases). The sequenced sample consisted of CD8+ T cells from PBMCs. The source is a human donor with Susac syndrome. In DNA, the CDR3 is TGCAGTGCTAGAGAGGGACTTATGAACACCGGGGAGCTGTTTTTT. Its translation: CSAREGLMNTGELFF.